Given below is one T cell receptor (beta chain) in context. The antigen is undetermined. The germline V and J ends were trimmed by 3 bases and 10 bases, with 12 bases remaining between them. The CDR3 runs 13 residues. Germline V gives CDR1 MDHEN, CDR2 SYDVKM. These data are taken from a study of cytomegalovirus exposure and HLA in healthy donors. For the study at large: Unique TCRs from HLA-typed donors, 80 million to 90 million of them, were held in an early data release.

Researchers ran the PCR with 60 Vbeta and 13 Jbeta primers. Assay used: immunoSEQ multiplex PCR; TCRdb lists only in-frame clones, some missing. Among roughly 150,000 clones listed, around two thirds were seen once. General study findings and limits: Many donors shared some public TCRs, even though most TCR sequences were rare.

This chain joins TRBV28 and TRBJ1-4; the D is unclear. The clonotype comes from a man aged 25 to 45 in good health and CMV-seropositive. Sequenced input: PBMCs. CDR3 loop: CASSLEALRKLFF. The CDR3 bases are TGTGCCAGCAGTTTGGAGGCGCTGAGAAAACTGTTTTTT. Filled out from reference TRBV28 and TRBJ1-4, the complete variable domain reads DVKVTQSSRYLVKRTGEKVFLECVQDMDHENMFWYRQDPGLGLRLIYFSYDVKMKEKGDIPEGYSVSREKKERFSLILESASTNQTSMYLCASSLEALRKLFFGSGTQLSVL.